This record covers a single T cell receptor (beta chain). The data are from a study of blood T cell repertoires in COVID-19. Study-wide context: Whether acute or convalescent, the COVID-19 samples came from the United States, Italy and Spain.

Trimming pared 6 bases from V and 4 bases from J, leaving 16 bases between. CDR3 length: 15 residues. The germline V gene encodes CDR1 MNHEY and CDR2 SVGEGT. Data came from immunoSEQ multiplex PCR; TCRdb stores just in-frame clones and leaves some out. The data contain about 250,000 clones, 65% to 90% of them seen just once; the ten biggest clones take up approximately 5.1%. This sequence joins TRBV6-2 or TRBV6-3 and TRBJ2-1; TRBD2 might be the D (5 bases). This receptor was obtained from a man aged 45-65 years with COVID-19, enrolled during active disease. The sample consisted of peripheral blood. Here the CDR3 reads CASSPLSGRYNEQFF. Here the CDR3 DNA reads TGTGCCAGCAGCCCCTTGAGCGGACGGTACAATGAGCAGTTCTTC.